Below, one T cell receptor beta chain is given with its context. These data originate in a study of T cell changes during pregnancy in multiple sclerosis. The data were produced by immunoSEQ multiplex PCR, yet TCRdb's version contains in-frame clones alone and is incomplete. The profile shows over 70,000 clones, around 93% of them singletons. The CDR3 consists of 14 residues. The germline CDR1 and CDR2 sequences are MNHNS and SASEGT. Trimming took 7 bases from V and 5 from J; bases not matched to a gene: 8. This TCR was recovered from a female donor with multiple sclerosis, enrolled in a pregnancy study. The chain carries TRBV6-1 and TRBJ1-3; TRBD1 agrees at 7 bases. The source material was peripheral blood, sampled in the third trimester of pregnancy. CDR3 bases: TGTGCCAGCACCGGACAGGACTTCAGAAACACCATATATTTT. The encoded protein is CASTGQDFRNTIYF.